The present TCR delta chain was sequenced within a study of gamma-delta chains in newborns, infants, children. Study at large: Innate gammadelta T cells reportedly expand polyclonally right after birth, driven by microbial exposure, per the title.

TCRdb re-processed the reads using CATT. The data contain approximately 4,300 delta-chain clones, about 15% of them singletons. The CDR3 contains 16 residues. V lost 5 bases to trimming and J lost 4 bases; unmatched junction nucleotides: 14. Germline V gene sequence: CDR1 GEAIGNYY, CDR2 EKD. Sequences were obtained from blood. The source is a child who was a newborn, infant or young child, either healthy, febrile or measles-vaccinated (not recorded which). The rearrangement uses TRDV2 and TRDJ1; 8 nucleotides align to TRDD3. The CDR3 DNA reads TGTGCCTGTGTTGGCTTAGGGGATACAGCAGGCGATAAACTCATCTTT. Its protein is CACVGLGDTAGDKLIF.